The entry below describes one TCR beta chain. Its specificity is unknown. The V and J ends lost 3 bases and 1 base respectively, with 10 bases between them. The germline V gene has CDR1 LNHDA and CDR2 SQIVND (reference sequence). The CDR3 is 15 residues long. TCRdb's table, derived via immunoSEQ multiplex PCR, lists solely in-frame clones and lacks some. In the table there are some 150,000 clones, approximately 90% of which are singletons. This sample was taken from a study of T cell responses to AZD1222 COVID-19 vaccine. The study's findings and limits: It should be noted that donors were predominantly white British and more often female, and clonal diversity was possibly underestimated. Repertoires were sampled only after the peak T cell response. After two AZD1222 doses, spike-specific TCR breadth and depth rose versus day 0.

The sequence was obtained from an adult in good health. The gene calls are TRBV19 and TRBJ1-5; tentative D call: TRBD1 (6 bases). Sequencing was performed on peripheral blood, taken on day 0 of MenACWY control vaccination. This CDR3 is CASSMTTGSNQPQHF. As DNA, the CDR3 is TGTGCCAGTAGTATGACCACAGGGAGCAATCAGCCCCAGCATTTT. Using reference TRBV19 and TRBJ1-5 for the parts outside the CDR3, the full variable domain is DGGITQSPKYLFRKEGQNVTLSCEQNLNHDAMYWYRQDPGQGLRLIYYSQIVNDFQKGDIAEGYSVSREKKESFPLTVTSAQKNPTAFYLCASSMTTGSNQPQHFGDGTRLSIL.